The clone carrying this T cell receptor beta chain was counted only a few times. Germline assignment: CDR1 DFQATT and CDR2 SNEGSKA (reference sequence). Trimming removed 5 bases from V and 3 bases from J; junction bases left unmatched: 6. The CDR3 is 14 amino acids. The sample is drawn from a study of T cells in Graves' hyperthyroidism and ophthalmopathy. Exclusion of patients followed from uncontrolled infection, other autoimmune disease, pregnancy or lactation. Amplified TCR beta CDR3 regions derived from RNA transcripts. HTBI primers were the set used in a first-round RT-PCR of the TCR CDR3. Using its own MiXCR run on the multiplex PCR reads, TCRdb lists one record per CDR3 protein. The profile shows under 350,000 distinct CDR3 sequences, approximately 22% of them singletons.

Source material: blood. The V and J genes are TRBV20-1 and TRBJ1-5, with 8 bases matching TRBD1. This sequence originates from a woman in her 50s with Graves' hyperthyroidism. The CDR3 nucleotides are TGCAGTGCTTTGGACAGGGAGTACAATCAGCCCCAGCATTTT. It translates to CSALDREYNQPQHF.